The T cell receptor beta chain described here comes from a study of blood T cell repertoires in COVID-19. Study at large: The origin of the acute and convalescent COVID-19 samples was the United States, Italy and Spain. Sources were T cells, B-cell-depleted T cells, or PBMCs; the material itself was cDNA or gDNA.

As originally analysed: Amplification of reference gene primers was used by the study to estimate nucleated cell counts. The method was immunoSEQ multiplex PCR; TCRdb's version includes in-frame clones alone and lacks a portion of them. That table is the source of V, J and clone size, and D and trimming were worked out from the DNA. This table holds around 81,000 clones, about four fifths found once. The CDR3 runs 14 residues. CDR1 is SEHNR, CDR2 FQNEAQ, per germline (reference sequence). Losses at the gene ends were 4 bases for V and 4 bases for J; bases not matched to a gene: 4. Sequences were obtained from peripheral blood. The chain joins TRBV7-9 to TRBJ2-7; 10 bases agree with TRBD1. The TCR sequence derives from a human donor in a cohort sampled during active COVID-19. CDR3 region: CASSYPGQGYEQYF. The CDR3 nucleotides are TGTGCCAGCAGCTACCCGGGACAGGGGTACGAGCAGTACTTC.